This record covers a single TCR beta chain. This clone's antigen is unknown. Base-call qualities are not available, and no considerably larger clone is one nucleotide away. The cohort comprised more than 550 healthy bone marrow donors. Cohort members were all nominally healthy when sampled, although unrecorded immune exposures were likely present. The donor was CMV seronegative and was included in the group of about 400 seronegative cohort members. Each donor provided a peripheral blood sample, and peripheral blood mononuclear cells were used for TCR beta sequencing. Genomic DNA extraction from the blood cell samples was performed with the Qiagen DNeasy Blood Extraction Kit. This entry is derived from a study of cytomegalovirus exposure and HLA in healthy donors (dated by TCRdb to about 2017). Context from the whole study: An earlier analysis of some 500 of the donors reported 250 to 300 Gb of sequence data and 100 million to 140 million unique TCR beta sequences from 150 million to 200 million T cells. In an earlier analysis of 587 of the donors, high-throughput TCR beta sequencing was used to judge whether each TCR beta V gene segment behaved as functional or pseudogenic. Using immunosequencing, the study profiled T cell repertoires from around 680 subjects and related those repertoires to cytomegalovirus serostatus. The number of donors typed differed by locus, with 629-630 for A, B, C, DRB1 and DQB1, around 500 for DQA1, some 570 for DPA1, and some 440 for DPB1. An early release that covered 500 to 800 HLA-typed donors contained around 300 gigabases of sequencing data and 75 million to 100 million unique TCR sequences. On average, over 200,000 unique TCR beta nucleotide sequences were sequenced per donor among about 400 genotyped donors of the cohort, with roughly a sixth of those sequences being non-productive. A later genetic analysis took genome-wide SNP genotypes for about 65% of the 666 donors and used that subset as a discovery cohort. The study was designed to test whether signatures of past pathogen exposure could be identified by cataloging public T cell receptors. Because of strong linkage in the cohort, 4 to 6 DR-DQ haplotypes were treated as single units for association and clustering. Along with the approximately 700-subject first cohort, a separate validation cohort of around 120 different subjects was used. Rather than drawing on any new phenotypic data, the later analysis identified candidate immune exposures from TCR beta sequences and the way those sequences occurred across donors. Donor age, sex, ethnicity and CMV serostatus were collected together with the repertoire data. All discovery cohort repertoires had been generated using a single sequencing platform. Class I and class II HLA loci were covered by the typing at four-digit resolution. To study patterns of TCR occurrence, a later analysis re-analyzed previously published TCR beta repertoires from several hundred donors and added high-resolution HLA genotyping. Of the roughly 400 genotyped donors, 65% to 90% fell in the genetic ancestry cluster associated with self-reported Caucasian donors. The study combined high-throughput TCR immunosequencing, statistical association of individual TCRs with disease status, and machine learning to predict cytomegalovirus infection status. The study at large found these results: Across donors, most TCR sequences were observed very rarely, whereas some public TCRs were present in many individuals. A few of the identified cytomegalovirus-associated TCR beta chains were confirmed in vitro to be specific for cytomegalovirus antigens. The study listed approximately 150 TCR beta chains as associated with cytomegalovirus. CMV serostatus was the only immune exposure information available for the cohort. Broadly in line with IMGT annotations, most TCR beta V segments showed up in productive rearrangements about 90% or about 30% of the time in an earlier analysis of 587 of the donors. Some IMGT-functional V segments, including TRBV6-2 and TRBV6-3, could not be told apart with the 87-base-pair reads, so those segments were excluded. The classifier was reported to diagnose cytomegalovirus status with high specificity and sensitivity in both the original and validation cohorts. Sequencing depth was assumed to be roughly uniform across donors in the presence/absence analyses, though that assumption may not hold. Compared with the 666-donor mean, donors in an Asian-associated ancestry cluster had fewer N-insertions in productive TCRs, according to a later genetic analysis. Because counts were too low, more than 15 rarely observed V segments, including chromosome 9 orphons, were excluded from the earlier analysis of fewer than 650 of the donors. A later analysis found that HLA-associated TCR beta chains were more clonally expanded and had lower generation probabilities than equally common non-associated chains. At a false discovery rate of 0.05, a later analysis linked 15,000 to 20,000 TCR beta sequences to specific HLA alleles. Correlated functional status among segregating V segments might reflect linkage disequilibrium, but an unknown experimental factor could not be ruled out. V-gene and J-gene trimming of TCR beta chains was associated with a missense DCLRE1C variant in a later genetic analysis, and the association was replicated in an independent cohort. A cluster of highly shared sequence variants was judged likely to be a technical artifact of the sequencing pipeline. A later analysis found that most CMV-associated TCR beta chains appeared HLA-restricted, with HLA associations seemingly driven largely by CMV exposure. A later analysis reported that several top co-occurrence clusters appeared linked to parvovirus B19, influenza, CMV and Epstein-Barr virus. A further reported finding was that TCR beta sequences accurately predicted the HLA-A and HLA-B alleles for most subjects in the first cohort. When HLA alleles, especially DR and DQ, strongly co-occurred, TCR associations were difficult to assign to individual alleles. A later analysis found that TCR association rates varied across HLA loci, with DRB1 alleles showing the most associated TCRs and HLA-C alleles the fewest. Only TCR beta chains were sequenced in this cohort, and the absence of alpha or paired-chain data limited detectable features. The authors suggested that the approach could potentially be generalized to other disease states and immunological phenotypes. HLA typing was unavailable for some donors at each locus, so association tests used only the typed subset.

CDR1 and CDR2 (LGHNA, YSLEER) derive from the germline V gene. The CDR3 starts with the cysteine, ends with the phenylalanine, and has 16 residues. The only DNA kept is the CDR3, 48 bases in frame from the first base. Trimming removed 2 bases from V and 9 bases from J, leaving 20 bases between the germline ends. Library creation used the immunoSEQ multiplex PCR assay. For the multiplex PCR, a mixture combining 60 forward primers for TCR Vbeta segments and 13 reverse primers for TCR Jbeta segments was used. A multiplex PCR assay on genomic DNA amplified the CDR3 region of rearranged TCR beta genes. Amplified TCR beta libraries were sequenced as 87-base-pair reads on the Illumina HiSeq System. Processing in the source paper ran as follows. In a later analysis, roughly 80 million unique TCR beta chains were counted across the 666 repertoires, and approximately 11 million of these chains were shared by at least two donors. A nearest-neighbor algorithm error-corrected the raw reads and collapsed the reads into unique sequences, merging closely related sequences to remove PCR and sequencing errors. Alignment of CDR3 sequences to IMGT reference sequences was used to assign V, D and J gene segments. For a sequence to be retained, at least a six-nucleotide match to both a V gene segment and a J gene segment was required. A rearrangement counted as productive if the CDR3 had no stop codons and remained in frame with V and J, and every other rearrangement counted as non-productive. Following IMGT convention, CDR3 was defined as the stretch from the second conserved V-encoded cysteine up to the conserved J-encoded phenylalanine. Sequences without an unambiguous match to a single V gene segment were excluded from the earlier analysis of 500 to 700 of the donors. In an earlier analysis of approximately 610 of the donors, V segments were called functional above 56.7% productive rearrangements and were called segregating when the between-donor standard deviation exceeded 5%. To diagnose cytomegalovirus status from the catalog of TCR beta chain sequences, a statistical classification framework was built. V and J gene assignment, in a later analysis, came from comparing TCR nucleotide sequences with IMGT/GENE-DB human TR gene sequences. Using the TCRdist pipeline, a later analysis assigned CDR3 sequences along with most-parsimonious VDJ recombination scenarios. In a later analysis, each TCR beta chain was defined by its CDR3 amino acid sequence together with its V-gene family, and reads without a unique V-gene family were excluded. A later analysis removed 592 highly shared, low-generation-probability nucleotide sequences to deal with suspected cross-contamination and a sequencing artifact. In a later analysis, a clonal expansion index for each public chain was calculated from normalized within-repertoire ranks of inferred template counts. In a later analysis, generation probabilities were computed with a VDJ recombination model fitted to out-of-frame rearrangements, and the resulting probabilities were checked against IGoR. In a later analysis, TCR-TCR, TCR-HLA and TCR-CMV co-occurrence was scored with hypergeometric tests, and a repertoire-size bias correction was applied to TCR pairs. To estimate false discovery rates, a later analysis permuted the HLA or CMV assignments 20 times. A later analysis grouped co-occurring TCRs with DBSCAN, adding TCRdist sequence similarity when clustering within HLA-allele-positive subsets. Repertoires with fewer than 30,000 or more than 120,000 public chains were left out of co-occurrence clustering, as were a handful of repertoires with anomalous nucleotide sharing. TCRdb stores this immuneACCESS table with in-frame sequences only. Part of the clones is absent; in the studies checked, under half of the shortfall reflects unresolved V genes, and no reason is known for the rest. V and J calls and clone size are given by that table; D and trimming were obtained from the DNA. The sample yields 200,000 or so clones; roughly 80% were counted once. The ten largest clones capture 2.5% to 3% of the sample.

This receptor was obtained from a man aged 25 to 45 in good health and CMV-seronegative. The rearrangement joined TRBV4-3 to TRBJ2-1; the D gene is perhaps TRBD2, from 7 matching bases. The sample taken for sequencing was PBMCs. The CDR3 protein: CASSQSGGGGVGEQFF. The DNA sequence follows: TGCGCCAGCAGCCAAAGCGGAGGGGGGGGCGTTGGTGAGCAGTTCTTC.